This T cell receptor beta chain was documented in a study of cytomegalovirus exposure and HLA in healthy donors. The method was immunoSEQ multiplex PCR; TCRdb's version includes in-frame clones alone and lacks a portion of them. The table has some 80,000 clones, approximately 96% seen once. These donors were members of the approximately 110-subject validation cohort, a group separate from the roughly 700-subject first cohort. Whole-study results and caveats: Among the CMV-associated chains, three were confirmed in vitro as specific for CMV antigens.

To note about this clone: No antigen is known for it.

The germline V gene has CDR1 SQVTM and CDR2 ANQGSEA. The junction had 6 bases not matched to a gene; V was cut back by 0 bases and J by 4 bases. This CDR3 contains 16 residues. The rearrangement joins TRBV29-1 to TRBJ1-2; 12 bases are a match to TRBD1. Sequences were obtained from PBMCs. The sequence was collected from a woman in her late teens or twenties in good health and CMV-seronegative. CDR3 residues: CSVEDSGTGGPYGYTF. The DNA for the CDR3 is TGCAGCGTTGAAGATAGTGGGACAGGGGGCCCCTATGGCTACACCTTC. The full variable domain, with the rest looked up from reference TRBV29-1 and TRBJ1-2, is SAVISQKPSRDICQRGTSLTIQCQVDSQVTMMFWYRQQPGQSLTLIATANQGSEATYESGFVIDKFPISRPNLTFSTLTVSNMSPEDSSIYLCSVEDSGTGGPYGYTFGSGTRLTVV.